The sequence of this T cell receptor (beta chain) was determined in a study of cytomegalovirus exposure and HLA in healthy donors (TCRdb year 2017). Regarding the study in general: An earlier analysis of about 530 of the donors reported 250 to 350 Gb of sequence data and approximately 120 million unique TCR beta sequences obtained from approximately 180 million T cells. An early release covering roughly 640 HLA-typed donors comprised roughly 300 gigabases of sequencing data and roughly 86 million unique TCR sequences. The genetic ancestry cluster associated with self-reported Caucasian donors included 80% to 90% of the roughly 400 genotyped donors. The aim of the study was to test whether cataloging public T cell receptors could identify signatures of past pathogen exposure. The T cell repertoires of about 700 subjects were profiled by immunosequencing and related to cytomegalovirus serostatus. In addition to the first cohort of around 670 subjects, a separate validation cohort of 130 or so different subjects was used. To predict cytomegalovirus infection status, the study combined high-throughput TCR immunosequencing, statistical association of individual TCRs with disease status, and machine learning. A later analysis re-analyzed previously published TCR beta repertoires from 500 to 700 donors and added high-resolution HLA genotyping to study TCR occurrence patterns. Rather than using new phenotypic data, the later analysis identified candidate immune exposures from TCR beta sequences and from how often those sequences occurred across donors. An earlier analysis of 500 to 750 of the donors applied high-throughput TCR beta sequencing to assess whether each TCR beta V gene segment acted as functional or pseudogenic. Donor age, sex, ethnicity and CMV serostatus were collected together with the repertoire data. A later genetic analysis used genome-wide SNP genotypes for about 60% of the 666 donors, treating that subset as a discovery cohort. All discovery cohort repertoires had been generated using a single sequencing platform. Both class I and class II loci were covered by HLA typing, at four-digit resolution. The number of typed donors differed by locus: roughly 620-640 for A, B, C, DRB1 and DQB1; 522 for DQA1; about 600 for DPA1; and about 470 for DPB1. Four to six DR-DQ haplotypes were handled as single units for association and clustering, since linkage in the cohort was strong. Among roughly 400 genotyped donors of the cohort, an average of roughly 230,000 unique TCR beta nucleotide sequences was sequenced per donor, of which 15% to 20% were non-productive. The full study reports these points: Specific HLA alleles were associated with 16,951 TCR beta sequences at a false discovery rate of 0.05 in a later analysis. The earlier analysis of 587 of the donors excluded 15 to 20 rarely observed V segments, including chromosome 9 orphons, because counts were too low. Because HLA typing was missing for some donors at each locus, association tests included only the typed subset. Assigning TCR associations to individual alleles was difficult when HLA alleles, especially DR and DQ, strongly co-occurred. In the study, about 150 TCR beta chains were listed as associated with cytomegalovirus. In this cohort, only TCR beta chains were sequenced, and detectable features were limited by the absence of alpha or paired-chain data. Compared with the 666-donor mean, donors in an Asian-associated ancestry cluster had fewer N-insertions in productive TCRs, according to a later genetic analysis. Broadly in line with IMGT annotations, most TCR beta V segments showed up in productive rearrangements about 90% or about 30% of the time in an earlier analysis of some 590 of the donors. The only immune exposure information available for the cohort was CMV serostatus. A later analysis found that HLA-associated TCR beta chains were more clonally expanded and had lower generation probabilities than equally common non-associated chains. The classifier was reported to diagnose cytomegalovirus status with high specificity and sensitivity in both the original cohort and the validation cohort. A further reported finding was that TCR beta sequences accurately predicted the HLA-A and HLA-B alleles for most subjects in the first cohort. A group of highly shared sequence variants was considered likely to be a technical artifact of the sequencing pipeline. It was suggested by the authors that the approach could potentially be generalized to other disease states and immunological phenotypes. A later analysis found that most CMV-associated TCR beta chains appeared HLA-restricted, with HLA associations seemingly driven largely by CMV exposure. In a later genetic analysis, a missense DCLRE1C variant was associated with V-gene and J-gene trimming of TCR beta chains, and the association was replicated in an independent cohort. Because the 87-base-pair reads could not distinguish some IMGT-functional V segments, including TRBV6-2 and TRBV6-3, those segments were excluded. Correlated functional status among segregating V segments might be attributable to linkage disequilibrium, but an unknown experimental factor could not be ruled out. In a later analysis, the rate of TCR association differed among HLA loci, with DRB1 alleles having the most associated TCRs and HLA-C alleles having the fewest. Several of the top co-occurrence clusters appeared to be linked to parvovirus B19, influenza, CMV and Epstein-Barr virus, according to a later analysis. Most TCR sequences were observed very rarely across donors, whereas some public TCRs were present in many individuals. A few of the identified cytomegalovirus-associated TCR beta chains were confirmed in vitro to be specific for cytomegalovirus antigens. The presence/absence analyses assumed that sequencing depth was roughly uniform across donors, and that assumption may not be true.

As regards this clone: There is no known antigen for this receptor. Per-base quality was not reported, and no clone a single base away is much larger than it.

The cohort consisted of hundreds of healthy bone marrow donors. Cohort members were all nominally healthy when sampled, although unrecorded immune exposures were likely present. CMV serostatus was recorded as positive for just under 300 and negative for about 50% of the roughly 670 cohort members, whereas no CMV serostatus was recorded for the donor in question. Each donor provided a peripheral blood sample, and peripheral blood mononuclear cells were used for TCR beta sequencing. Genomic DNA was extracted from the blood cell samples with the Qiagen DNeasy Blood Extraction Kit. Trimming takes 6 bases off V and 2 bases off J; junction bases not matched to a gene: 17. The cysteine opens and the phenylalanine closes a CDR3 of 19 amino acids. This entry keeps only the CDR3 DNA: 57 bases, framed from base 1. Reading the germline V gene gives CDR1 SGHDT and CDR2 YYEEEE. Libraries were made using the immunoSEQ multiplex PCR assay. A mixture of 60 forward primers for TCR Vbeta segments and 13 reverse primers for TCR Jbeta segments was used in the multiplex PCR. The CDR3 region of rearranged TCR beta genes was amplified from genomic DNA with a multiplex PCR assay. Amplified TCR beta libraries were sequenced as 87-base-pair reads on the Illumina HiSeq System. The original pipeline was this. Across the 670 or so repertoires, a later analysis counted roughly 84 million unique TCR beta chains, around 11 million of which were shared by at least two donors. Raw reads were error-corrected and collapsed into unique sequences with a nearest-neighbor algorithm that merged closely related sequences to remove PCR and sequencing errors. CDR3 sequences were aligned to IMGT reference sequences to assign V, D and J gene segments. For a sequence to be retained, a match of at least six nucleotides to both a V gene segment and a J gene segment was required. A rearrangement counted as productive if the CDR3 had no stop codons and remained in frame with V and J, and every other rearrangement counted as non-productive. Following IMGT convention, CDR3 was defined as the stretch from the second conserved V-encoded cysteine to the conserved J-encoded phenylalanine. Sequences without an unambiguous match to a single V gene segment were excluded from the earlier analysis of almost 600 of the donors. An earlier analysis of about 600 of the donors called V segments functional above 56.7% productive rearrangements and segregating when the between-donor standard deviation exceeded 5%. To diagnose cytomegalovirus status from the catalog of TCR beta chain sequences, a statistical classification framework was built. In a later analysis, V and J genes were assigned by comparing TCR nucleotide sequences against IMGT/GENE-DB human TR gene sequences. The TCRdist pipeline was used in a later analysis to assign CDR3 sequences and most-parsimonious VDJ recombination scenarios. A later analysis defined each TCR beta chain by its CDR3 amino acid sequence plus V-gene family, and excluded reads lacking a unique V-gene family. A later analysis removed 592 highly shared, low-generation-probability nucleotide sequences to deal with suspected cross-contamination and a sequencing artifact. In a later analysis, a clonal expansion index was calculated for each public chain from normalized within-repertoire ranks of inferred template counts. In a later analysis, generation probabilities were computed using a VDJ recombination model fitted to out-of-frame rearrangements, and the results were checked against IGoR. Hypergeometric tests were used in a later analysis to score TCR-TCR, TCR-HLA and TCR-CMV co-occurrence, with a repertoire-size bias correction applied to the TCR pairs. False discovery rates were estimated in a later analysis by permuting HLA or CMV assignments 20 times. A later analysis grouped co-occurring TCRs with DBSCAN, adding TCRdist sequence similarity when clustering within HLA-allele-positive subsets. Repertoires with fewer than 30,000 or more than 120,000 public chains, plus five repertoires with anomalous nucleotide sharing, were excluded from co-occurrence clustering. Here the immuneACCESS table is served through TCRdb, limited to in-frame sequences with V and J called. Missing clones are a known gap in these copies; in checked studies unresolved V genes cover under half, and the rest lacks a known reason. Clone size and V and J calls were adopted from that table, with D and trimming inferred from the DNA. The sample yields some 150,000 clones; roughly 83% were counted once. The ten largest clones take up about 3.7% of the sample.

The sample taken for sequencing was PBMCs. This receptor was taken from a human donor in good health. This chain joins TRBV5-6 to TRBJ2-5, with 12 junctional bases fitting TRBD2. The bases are TGTGCCAGCAACGCCTGGGGGCTAGCGGGAGGGCCGAGGCAAGAGACCCAGTACTTC. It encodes CASNAWGLAGGPRQETQYF.